This TCR beta chain derives from a study of OX40 agonist ivuxolimab in advanced cancers. Clones were read by immunoSEQ multiplex PCR, and TCRdb kept only the in-frame ones, dropping some. This table holds 57,000 or so clones, 86% found once. The CDR3 consists of 15 residues. The sequencing here drew on CD4+ or CD8+ T cells sorted from blood, taken in a trial of the OX40 agonist ivuxolimab. This TCR was sampled from an adult with an advanced solid tumor such as melanoma, head and neck, liver or kidney cancer. V usage is TRBV21-1 and J usage is TRBJ1-1; TRBD1 is the table's D call and was not checked against the DNA. TRBV21-1 is a pseudogene locus. CDR3 nucleotide sequence: TGTGCCAGCAGCAACTTTACAGGGGTGAACACTGAAGCTTTCTTT. Amino acids: CASSNFTGVNTEAFF.